The sample holds one count of the clone carrying this T cell receptor (beta chain). The antigen is undetermined. Clones were sequenced by immunoSEQ multiplex PCR, and TCRdb holds only the in-frame ones, with some missing. Altogether about 93,000 clones are present, under 95% being singletons, with the ten largest covering around 2.8%. The source of the sample is a study of OX40 agonist ivuxolimab in advanced cancers. Study information: Three patients showed partial responses: one hepatocellular carcinoma and two cutaneous melanoma cases. Study-wide findings and caveats: Expanded peripheral T-cell antigen specificity went undetermined. At 0.1 to 3.0 mg/kg, clonal expansion of CD4+ and CD8+ blood T cells had occurred by week 6.

CDR1 is MGHRA and CDR2 is YSYEKL in the germline V gene. V was pared by 1 base and J by 8 bases, with 14 bases between. The CDR3 is made up of 15 amino acids. Here the sequenced sample was CD4+ or CD8+ T cells sorted from blood, taken in a trial of the OX40 agonist ivuxolimab. The sequence derives from an adult with an advanced solid tumor such as melanoma, head and neck, liver or kidney cancer. This chain uses TRBV4-1 with TRBJ2-2; D uncertain. The CDR3 DNA reads TGCGCCAGCAGCCAAGGGTTTACGGTGAATGGGGAGCTGTTTTTT. Its protein is CASSQGFTVNGELFF.